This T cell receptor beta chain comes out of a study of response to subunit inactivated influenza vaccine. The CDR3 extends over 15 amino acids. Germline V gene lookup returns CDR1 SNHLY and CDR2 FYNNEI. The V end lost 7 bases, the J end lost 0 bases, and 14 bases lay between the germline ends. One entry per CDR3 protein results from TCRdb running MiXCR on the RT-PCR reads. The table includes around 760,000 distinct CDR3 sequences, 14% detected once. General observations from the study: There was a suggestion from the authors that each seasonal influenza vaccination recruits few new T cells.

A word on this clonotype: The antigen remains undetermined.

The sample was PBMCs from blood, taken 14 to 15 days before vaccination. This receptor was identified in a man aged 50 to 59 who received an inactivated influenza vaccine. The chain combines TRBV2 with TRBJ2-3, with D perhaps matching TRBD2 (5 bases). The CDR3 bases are TGTGCCAGCAAAGGAGCGGCATCTAGCACAGATACGCAGTATTTT. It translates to CASKGAASSTDTQYF. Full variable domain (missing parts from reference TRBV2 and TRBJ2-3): EPEVTQTPSHQVTQMGQEVILRCVPISNHLYFYWYRQILGQKVEFLVSFYNNEISEKSEIFDDQFSVERPDGSNFTLKIRSTKLEDSAMYFCASKGAASSTDTQYFGPGTRLTVL.